This T cell receptor beta chain stems from a study of control samples from healthy donors and cancer patients. Profiled with immunoSEQ multiplex PCR; TCRdb holds only in-frame clones, not every one. Seen here are some 130,000 clones, about nine tenths observed once, and the top ten hold approximately 2%. There are 16 residues in the CDR3. Trimming removed 4 bases from V and 2 bases from J; junction bases left unmatched: 5. In germline, CDR1 is KGHSH, CDR2 LQKENI. The clonotype comes from a woman aged 45 to 65 in good health. Specimen: blood. The V gene is TRBV18, the J gene TRBJ2-1, with 10 bases matching TRBD2. The CDR3, as DNA: TGTGCCAGCTCACTACGGACTAGCGGTCCCTACAATGAGCAGTTCTTC. Translation gives CASSLRTSGPYNEQFF.